The source of this T cell receptor beta chain is a study of OX40 agonist ivuxolimab in advanced cancers. Baseline, cycle 4 day 1, and cycle 7 day 1 were the blood sampling points. The CDR3 is 15 amino acids. V trimming: 5 bases; J trimming: 1 base; junction bases outside the gene matches: 6. A remark on this clone: Its cognate antigen is unknown.

TCRdb's copy holds only in-frame clones and misses some; the assay was immunoSEQ multiplex PCR. This sample has approximately 130,000 clones, with around 93% found just once. Whole-study results and caveats: Expanded peripheral T-cell antigen specificity went undetermined. CD8+ T cells were the subset that, on average, had more expanded clones than CD4+. Both CD4+ and CD8+ T cell populations in blood had undergone clonal expansion by week 6 at 0.1 to 3.0 mg/kg.

The chain recombines TRBV7-1 with TRBJ1-1, with TRBD1 matching 8 bases. TRBV7-1 is classed as an ORF, of uncertain function. This sequence was found in an adult with an advanced solid tumor such as melanoma, head and neck, liver or kidney cancer. The material was CD4+ or CD8+ T cells sorted from blood, obtained in a trial of the OX40 agonist ivuxolimab. The DNA of the CDR3 is TGTGCCAGCAGCAGGGCAGGGGGCCGGAACACTGAAGCTTTCTTT. Protein product: CASSRAGGRNTEAFF.